Included here is one TCR beta chain sequence, with context. This entry is derived from a study of blood T cells in healthy people across ages. No fewer than 6 million PBMCs went into each sample. CDR3 length equals 15 residues. Germline V gives CDR1 DFQATT, CDR2 SNEGSKA (reference sequence). V lost 3 bases and J lost 5, with 16 bases in between. A second roughly 6 to 11 cycle PCR used barcoded and J-beta primers. A template-switch adaptor containing 12 random nucleotides labeled each cDNA molecule. TCRdb ran MiXCR on the 5' RACE reads and lists one entry per CDR3 protein. Found here are around 1,000,000 distinct CDR3 sequences, approximately 25% of them singletons; the top ten hold less than 0.75%. This sample was shared with a second study, whose subject was T cells of mothers and their children. That work states: The search for persistent microchimeric T cell clones detected none.

This clonotype was sampled from a girl aged 2 to 9 in good health. The specimen was blood. The V call is TRBV20-1, the J call TRBJ1-4, with no clear D. The CDR3 DNA reads TGCAGTGCTAGGATTCCGGGAGCCAAAAATGAAAAACTGTTTTTT. Residues: CSARIPGAKNEKLFF.